These T cell receptor beta chains were read from a single sample in a study of shared clonotypes between healthy human individuals. TCRdb keeps only in-frame clones here, not all; method: immunoSEQ multiplex PCR. This sample carries about 500,000 clones, 75% to 80% of them seen once, and the ten largest clones take around 12%. The sample taken for sequencing was PBMCs. All receptors derive from a woman in her 40s in good health. Some clones in this sample may be carry-over from other donors' samples. Both conserved end residues are part of each CDR3. D genes are given only for firm matches. The listing skips clone size in some rows; elsewhere it reads once, few, many or a size class.

TRBJ2-1 - - TRBV14 CASSQAWASNEQFF TGTGCCAGCAGCCAAGCATGGGCGAGTAATGAGCAGTTCTTC
TRBJ2-7 few - TRBV6-6 CASSYRLTYEQYF TGTGCCAGCAGTTACAGATTAACCTACGAGCAGTACTTC
TRBJ2-5 - - TRBV28 CASSFSRGWETQYF TGTGCCAGCAGTTTTTCGAGAGGGTGGGAGACCCAGTACTTC
TRBJ2-7 once TRBD2 TRBV6-6 CASSPAGGIAYEQYF TGTGCCAGCAGCCCCGCGGGAGGGATTGCTTACGAGCAGTACTTC
TRBJ2-1 once - TRBV7-2 CASSPDWHRVNEQFF TGTGCCAGCAGCCCTGACTGGCATAGAGTCAATGAGCAGTTCTTC
TRBJ2-3 - TRBD2 TRBV27 CASSLPGRPTDTQYF TGTGCCAGCAGTTTACCCGGGAGGCCCACAGATACGCAGTATTTT
TRBJ1-2 - TRBD1 TRBV9 CASSARTGPNYGYTF TGTGCCAGCAGCGCCCGGACAGGGCCAAACTATGGCTACACCTTC
TRBJ2-1 - TRBD2 TRBV19 CASRGELAGAGNEQFF TGTGCCAGTAGGGGCGAACTAGCGGGAGCGGGGAATGAGCAGTTCTTC
TRBJ2-7 - - TRBV10-3 CAISDIPYEQYF TGTGCCATCAGCGACATCCCCTACGAGCAGTACTTC
TRBJ1-1 once - TRBV28 CASSLRGFSEAFF TGTGCCAGCAGTCTCAGGGGTTTCAGTGAAGCTTTCTTT
TRBJ2-2 - TRBD2 TRBV10-1 CASSESPSGNTGELFF TGCGCCAGCAGTGAGTCGCCTAGCGGGAACACCGGGGAGCTGTTTTTT
TRBJ2-1 once - TRBV4-3 CASSQDRNRDNEQFF TGCGCCAGCAGCCAAGATCGTAACAGGGACAATGAGCAGTTCTTC
TRBJ1-2 - - TRBV29-1 CGVDTGEANYGYTF TGCGGCGTTGACACAGGAGAAGCTAACTATGGCTACACCTTC
TRBJ2-4 - TRBD2 TRBV27 CARREAAKNIQYF TGTGCCAGGCGGGAGGCGGCCAAAAACATTCAGTACTTC
TRBJ2-7 - - TRBV9 CASSVVPGPYEQYF TGTGCCAGCAGCGTAGTACCGGGGCCCTACGAGCAGTACTTC
TRBJ1-2 - - TRBV28 CASRAPGFGYTF TGTGCCAGCAGAGCTCCAGGGTTTGGCTACACCTTC
TRBJ1-1 - - TRBV5-1 CASSLGAGSTEAFF TGCGCCAGCAGCTTGGGAGCCGGTAGCACTGAAGCTTTCTTT
TRBJ1-5 few - TRBV28 CASRGDASNQPQHF TGTGCCAGCAGGGGGGACGCTAGCAATCAGCCCCAGCATTTT
TRBJ2-5 once TRBD2 TRBV6-1 CATPGGVVQETQYF TGTGCCACCCCGGGGGGGGTCGTTCAAGAGACCCAGTACTTC
TRBJ2-7 once - TRBV1 CTSSQVPSDVCGEQYF TGCACCAGCAGCCAAGTTCCGTCGGACGTCTGTGGCGAGCAGTACTTC
TRBJ2-3 - TRBD2 TRBV11-2 CASSPGTSGTDTQYF TGTGCCAGCAGTCCTGGGACTAGCGGCACAGATACGCAGTATTTT
TRBJ2-7 few - TRBV28 CASSKPRLGIDEQYF TGTGCCAGCAGTAAACCCCGCCTGGGGATCGACGAGCAGTACTTC
TRBJ2-5 - - TRBV5-1 CASSLGLGYQETQYF TGCGCCAGCAGCTTGGGCCTGGGGTACCAAGAGACCCAGTACTTC
TRBJ2-7 - TRBD1 TRBV28 CASSSTGVEQYF TGTGCCAGCAGTTCAACAGGGGTCGAGCAGTACTTC
TRBJ1-4 few - TRBV19 CASSIRRFGEKLFF TGTGCCAGTAGTATACGACGGTTTGGCGAAAAACTGTTTTTT
TRBJ2-4 - - TRBV10-3 CATGTGEGAKNVQYF TGTGCCACCGGAACAGGGGAGGGAGCCAAAAACGTTCAGTACTTC
TRBJ2-2 - TRBD1 TRBV29-1 CSAGDRYTGELFF TGCAGCGCCGGGGACAGATACACCGGGGAGCTGTTTTTT
TRBJ2-5 - - TRBV14 CASSLHPADSNQETQYF TGTGCCAGCAGCCTCCATCCGGCAGACTCCAACCAAGAGACCCAGTACTTC
TRBJ2-7 - - TRBV6-6 CASRASPYEQYF TGTGCCAGCAGGGCTAGTCCCTACGAGCAGTACTTC
TRBJ2-7 - TRBD1 TRBV5-1 CASSYTDRAEQYF TGCGCCAGCAGCTATACGGACAGGGCCGAGCAGTACTTC
TRBJ1-2 many - TRBV6-5 CASSYSRSTGGYTF TGTGCCAGCAGTTACTCGAGGTCAACCGGTGGCTACACCTTC
TRBJ2-2 many TRBD2 TRBV7-7 CASSPGLAGVGELFF TGTGCCAGCAGCCCGGGACTAGCGGGAGTGGGGGAGCTGTTTTTT
TRBJ2-5 - - TRBV4-1 CASSRGQWEETQYF TGCGCCAGCAGCCGCGGACAGTGGGAAGAGACCCAGTACTTC
TRBJ2-7 - - TRBV2 CASSARPGHATYEQYF TGTGCCAGCAGTGCCAGACCGGGACACGCAACCTACGAGCAGTACTTC
TRBJ2-6 - TRBD1 TRBV30 CAWSIDRVRSGANVLTF TGTGCCTGGAGTATCGACAGGGTCCGCTCTGGGGCCAACGTCCTGACTTTC
TRBJ1-1 - TRBD1 TRBV25-1 CASSRQGNTEAFF TGTGCCAGCAGTAGACAGGGGAACACTGAAGCTTTCTTT
TRBJ2-7 - TRBD2 TRBV6-5 CASRLTSGILYEQYF TGTGCCAGCAGACTCACTAGCGGGATACTCTACGAGCAGTACTTC